A selection of T cell receptor beta chains follows, all from one sample in a study of T cells after yellow fever vaccination. TCRdb reprocessed the 5' RACE reads with MiXCR, giving one entry per CDR3 protein. The data hold a few hundred thousand distinct CDR3 sequences, with 3.5% to 4.5% observed a single time. The sample in question was PBMCs, obtained 15 days after the yellow fever booster vaccination. These receptors all stem from a man aged 18 to 30 who received the YFV17D yellow fever vaccine. CDR3s include the opening cysteine and the closing phenylalanine or tryptophan. A D gene is named only where the DNA matches it firmly. Clone size is shown for a subset of rows, as once, few, many or a class of expanded clone.

>NA|TRBV7-2|TRBJ1-1|NA
TGTGCCAGCAGCTTAATCGGCGGCTCGAACACTGAAGCTTTCTTT
CASSLIGGSNTEAFF
>NA|TRBV5-1|TRBJ2-5|few
TGCGCCAGCAGTGGGCGGCCCCAAGAGACCCAGTACTTC
CASSGRPQETQYF
>NA|TRBV20-1|TRBJ1-1|many
TGCAGTGCTAGGGAAGGGGGCACTGAAGCTTTCTTT
CSAREGGTEAFF
>TRBD1|TRBV5-1|TRBJ2-7|many
TGCGCCAGCAGCTCGGCCGGGACAGGGGACGAGCAGTACTTC
CASSSAGTGDEQYF
>TRBD1|TRBV5-1|TRBJ2-2|few
TGCGCCAGCAGCGCCGACAGGGCGGACACCGGGGAGCTGTTTTTT
CASSADRADTGELFF
>NA|TRBV4-1|TRBJ1-4|NA
TGCGCCAGCAGCCAAGTCAGGGGCGAAAAACTGTTTTTT
CASSQVRGEKLFF
>TRBD1|TRBV6-5|TRBJ1-6|NA
TGTGCCAGCACACCGGCGACAGGGGTAAATTCACCCCTCCACTTT
CASTPATGVNSPLHF
>TRBD1|TRBV6-6|TRBJ2-1|few
TGTGCCAGCAGTCGATCCTCCGGGACAGGCCCCCCAAGTGAGCAGTTCTTC
CASSRSSGTGPPSEQFF
>TRBD1|TRBV29-1|TRBJ2-5|NA
TGCAGCGTCATGACAGGGGGGGAGACCCAGTACTTC
CSVMTGGETQYF
>NA|TRBV7-2|TRBJ2-7|many
TGTGCCAGCAGCTTAGTCCCTAGGGGAGCATACGAGCAGTACTTC
CASSLVPRGAYEQYF
>NA|TRBV19|TRBJ2-7|NA
TGTGCCAGTAGTATTACAGGGATTTTCGGCTACGAGCAGTACTTC
CASSITGIFGYEQYF
>NA|TRBV27|TRBJ2-3|NA
TGTGCCAGCAGTTTATCCGTGGGGCTCACAGATACGCAGTATTTT
CASSLSVGLTDTQYF
>TRBD1|TRBV27|TRBJ2-5|NA
TGTGCCAGCAGTTTATCAGGGACAGGCCGGCAAGAGACCCAGTACTTC
CASSLSGTGRQETQYF
>TRBD1|TRBV19|TRBJ2-3|many
TGTGCCAGTAGCTTTATGGGACAGGAAAAGCAGTATTTT
CASSFMGQEKQYF
>TRBD2|TRBV28|TRBJ2-1|many
TGTGCCAGCAGTTACCCGGGGGGGCGTCAACGGTTCTTC
CASSYPGGRQRFF
>NA|TRBV7-9|TRBJ1-2|many
TGTGCCAGCAGCTTAGCATGGATAACTAACTATGGCTACACCTTC
CASSLAWITNYGYTF
>NA|TRBV9|TRBJ1-6|many
TGTGCCAGCAGCGTAGAGGGTTTGGGGAATTCACCCCTCCACTTT
CASSVEGLGNSPLHF
>TRBD1|TRBV27|TRBJ1-2|few
TGTGCCAGCAGTCCAACTTATCCTAACCGGGACAGGGTTGGCTACACCTTC
CASSPTYPNRDRVGYTF
>NA|TRBV9|TRBJ2-5|NA
TGTGCCAGCGGTATCACTAGTGAGGGGACCCAGTACTTC
CASGITSEGTQYF
>TRBD1|TRBV6-1|TRBJ1-5|NA
TGTGCCAGCAGTGCCGGGACAGACAATCAGCCCCAGCATTTT
CASSAGTDNQPQHF
>NA|TRBV2|TRBJ1-3|few
TGTGCCAGCGTCCGGGGGCCTGGAAACACCATATATTTT
CASVRGPGNTIYF
>NA|TRBV11-3|TRBJ2-5|many
TGTGCCAGCAGCTTAGGAGGGGCTAGCCATATCCAGTACTTC
CASSLGGASHIQYF
>NA|TRBV10-1|TRBJ2-7|few
TGCGCCAGCAGCAACGACAAGGGCCAATCCTACGAGCAGTACTTC
CASSNDKGQSYEQYF
>NA|TRBV10-3|TRBJ2-7|many
TGTGCCATCAGTGAACCCCCAAACTCTTACGAGCAGTACTTC
CAISEPPNSYEQYF
>TRBD1|TRBV4-3|TRBJ2-5|many
TGCGCCAGCAGCCAAGAATGGCAGGGGGCTACCCAAGAGACCCAGTACTTC
CASSQEWQGATQETQYF
>TRBD1|TRBV30|TRBJ2-7|NA
TGTGCCTGGAGTCGACAGGGGGCTGGTGAGCAGTACTTC
CAWSRQGAGEQYF
>NA|TRBV12-3/TRBV12-4|TRBJ1-5|NA
TGTGCCAGCAGTTGGGAGGGAAATCAGCCCCAGCATTTT
CASSWEGNQPQHF
>NA|TRBV10-3|TRBJ2-1|NA
TGTGCCATCAGGCCGGACGGACATGAGCAGTTCTTC
CAIRPDGHEQFF
>NA|TRBV5-5|TRBJ2-3|many
TGTGCCAGCAGTTCCCCCGTTAGCGGCACTAGCACAGATACGCAGTATTTT
CASSSPVSGTSTDTQYF
>TRBD1|TRBV18|TRBJ2-1|few
TGTGCCAGCTCCTGGCAACAGGGGGCCTCCAATGAGCAGTTCTTC
CASSWQQGASNEQFF
>NA|TRBV20-1|TRBJ2-5|many
TGCAGTGCTAGAAAAGGGCCGGCCCAAGAGACCCAGTACTTC
CSARKGPAQETQYF
>NA|TRBV20-1|TRBJ1-5|few
TGCAGTGCTAGGCAGGCTCTTTTGTTCCAGCCCCAGCATTTT
CSARQALLFQPQHF
>NA|TRBV6-6|TRBJ2-3|few
TGTGCCAGCAGATCGACGACGGGCACAGATACGCAGTATTTT
CASRSTTGTDTQYF
>NA|TRBV6-6|TRBJ1-1|many
TGTGCCAGCAGCCCACCAATGGACACTGAAGCTTTCTTT
CASSPPMDTEAFF
>TRBD2|TRBV7-9|TRBJ2-3|many
TGTGCCAGCAGCCCTCGCCCTAGCGGGACAGATACGCAGTATTTT
CASSPRPSGTDTQYF
>NA|TRBV6-5|TRBJ2-3|many
TGTGCCAGCAGTTACGATACGGTCCCAGATACGCAGTATTTT
CASSYDTVPDTQYF
>NA|TRBV5-1|TRBJ2-3|many
TGCGCCAGCAGCTTAGGTCTAGCTAAGGATACGCAGTATTTT
CASSLGLAKDTQYF
>NA|TRBV6-5|TRBJ2-1|NA
TGTGCCAGCAGACCCTCTCCGAGGGACATCCACAGCTCCTACAATGAGCAGTTCTTC
CASRPSPRDIHSSYNEQFF
>TRBD1|TRBV7-9|TRBJ1-4|many
TGTGCCAGCAGCCCGACAGGGGAGGGAAAACTGTTTTTT
CASSPTGEGKLFF
>NA|TRBV7-3|TRBJ2-2|many
TGTGCCAGCAGCTTTGTGCATACTGGGAACACCGGGGAGCTGTTTTTT
CASSFVHTGNTGELFF
>TRBD2|TRBV6-7|TRBJ2-2|many
TGTGCCAGCAGGGGGAGGGGACGGAACACCGGGGAGCTGTTTTTT
CASRGRGRNTGELFF
>NA|TRBV5-1|TRBJ1-1|NA
TGCGCCAGCAGACCCCTGACGAACACTGAAGCTTTCTTT
CASRPLTNTEAFF
>NA|TRBV7-8|TRBJ1-2|many
TGTGCCAGCAGCTTGGGAGGGTTCCCGGAGGGCTACACCTTC
CASSLGGFPEGYTF
>NA|TRBV19|TRBJ1-1|few
TGTGCCAGTAGCGTGGGAGGTACCGGCACTGAAGCTTTCTTT
CASSVGGTGTEAFF
>NA|TRBV7-3|TRBJ1-2|many
TGTGCCAGCAGCTCCGCTCCGGGGGGCTATGGCTACACCTTC
CASSSAPGGYGYTF
>NA|TRBV5-1|TRBJ1-2|many
TGCGCCAGCAGCTTGGAGGCGGCCGGTATTAACTACACCTTC
CASSLEAAGINYTF
>NA|TRBV4-3|TRBJ1-2|NA
TGCGCCAGCAGCCCAAGTCGTGCAGGCCTATATGGCTACACCTTC
CASSPSRAGLYGYTF
>TRBD2|TRBV27|TRBJ2-5|few
TGTGCCAGCAGGCGTTCCGGGACTAGCTTACTGTACCAAGAGACCCAGTACTTC
CASRRSGTSLLYQETQYF
>TRBD1|TRBV11-2|TRBJ1-1|few
TGTGCCAGCAGCGCGGGACAGGGGGCGCAGAACACTGAAGCTTTCTTT
CASSAGQGAQNTEAFF
>NA|TRBV2|TRBJ1-1|many
TGTGCCAGCCTCCCTCCGGGACCCTTGGCTTTCTTT
CASLPPGPLAFF
>NA|TRBV12-3/TRBV12-4|TRBJ2-7|NA
TGTGCCACCTCGGCATCCGGCTACGAGCAGTACTTC
CATSASGYEQYF